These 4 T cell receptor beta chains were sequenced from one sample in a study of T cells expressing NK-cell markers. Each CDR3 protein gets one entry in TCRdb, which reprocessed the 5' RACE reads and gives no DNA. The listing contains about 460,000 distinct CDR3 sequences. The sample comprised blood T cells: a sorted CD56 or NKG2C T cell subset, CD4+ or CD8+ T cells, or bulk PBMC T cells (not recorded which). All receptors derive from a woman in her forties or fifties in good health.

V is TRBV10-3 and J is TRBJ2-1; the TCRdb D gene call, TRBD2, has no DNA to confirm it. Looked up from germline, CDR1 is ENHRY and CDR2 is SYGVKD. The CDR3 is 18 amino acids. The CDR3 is CAISVISGGRVTPNEQFF.

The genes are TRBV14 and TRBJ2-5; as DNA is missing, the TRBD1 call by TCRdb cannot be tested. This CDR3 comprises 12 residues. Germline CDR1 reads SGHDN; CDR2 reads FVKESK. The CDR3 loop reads CASSHQPGGQYF. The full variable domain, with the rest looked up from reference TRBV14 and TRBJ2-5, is EAGVTQFPSHSVIEKGQTVTLRCDPISGHDNLYWYRRVMGKEIKFLLHFVKESKQDESGMPNNRFLAERTGGTYSTLKVQPAELEDSGVYFCASSHQPGGQYFGPGTRLLVL.

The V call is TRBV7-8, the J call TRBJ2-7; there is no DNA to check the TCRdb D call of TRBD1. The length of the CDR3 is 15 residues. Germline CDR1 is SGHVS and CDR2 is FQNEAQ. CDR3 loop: CASSFPQGDRYEQYF.

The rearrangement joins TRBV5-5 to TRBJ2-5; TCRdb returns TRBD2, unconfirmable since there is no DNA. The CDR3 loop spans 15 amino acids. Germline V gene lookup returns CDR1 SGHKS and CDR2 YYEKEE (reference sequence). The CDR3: CASRRGRVIPETQYF. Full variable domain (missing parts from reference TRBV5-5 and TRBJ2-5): DAGVTQSPTHLIKTRGQQVTLRCSPISGHKSVSWYQQVLGQGPQFIFQYYEKEERGRGNFPDRFSARQFPNYSSELNVNALLLGDSALYLCASRRGRVIPETQYFGPGTRLLVL.